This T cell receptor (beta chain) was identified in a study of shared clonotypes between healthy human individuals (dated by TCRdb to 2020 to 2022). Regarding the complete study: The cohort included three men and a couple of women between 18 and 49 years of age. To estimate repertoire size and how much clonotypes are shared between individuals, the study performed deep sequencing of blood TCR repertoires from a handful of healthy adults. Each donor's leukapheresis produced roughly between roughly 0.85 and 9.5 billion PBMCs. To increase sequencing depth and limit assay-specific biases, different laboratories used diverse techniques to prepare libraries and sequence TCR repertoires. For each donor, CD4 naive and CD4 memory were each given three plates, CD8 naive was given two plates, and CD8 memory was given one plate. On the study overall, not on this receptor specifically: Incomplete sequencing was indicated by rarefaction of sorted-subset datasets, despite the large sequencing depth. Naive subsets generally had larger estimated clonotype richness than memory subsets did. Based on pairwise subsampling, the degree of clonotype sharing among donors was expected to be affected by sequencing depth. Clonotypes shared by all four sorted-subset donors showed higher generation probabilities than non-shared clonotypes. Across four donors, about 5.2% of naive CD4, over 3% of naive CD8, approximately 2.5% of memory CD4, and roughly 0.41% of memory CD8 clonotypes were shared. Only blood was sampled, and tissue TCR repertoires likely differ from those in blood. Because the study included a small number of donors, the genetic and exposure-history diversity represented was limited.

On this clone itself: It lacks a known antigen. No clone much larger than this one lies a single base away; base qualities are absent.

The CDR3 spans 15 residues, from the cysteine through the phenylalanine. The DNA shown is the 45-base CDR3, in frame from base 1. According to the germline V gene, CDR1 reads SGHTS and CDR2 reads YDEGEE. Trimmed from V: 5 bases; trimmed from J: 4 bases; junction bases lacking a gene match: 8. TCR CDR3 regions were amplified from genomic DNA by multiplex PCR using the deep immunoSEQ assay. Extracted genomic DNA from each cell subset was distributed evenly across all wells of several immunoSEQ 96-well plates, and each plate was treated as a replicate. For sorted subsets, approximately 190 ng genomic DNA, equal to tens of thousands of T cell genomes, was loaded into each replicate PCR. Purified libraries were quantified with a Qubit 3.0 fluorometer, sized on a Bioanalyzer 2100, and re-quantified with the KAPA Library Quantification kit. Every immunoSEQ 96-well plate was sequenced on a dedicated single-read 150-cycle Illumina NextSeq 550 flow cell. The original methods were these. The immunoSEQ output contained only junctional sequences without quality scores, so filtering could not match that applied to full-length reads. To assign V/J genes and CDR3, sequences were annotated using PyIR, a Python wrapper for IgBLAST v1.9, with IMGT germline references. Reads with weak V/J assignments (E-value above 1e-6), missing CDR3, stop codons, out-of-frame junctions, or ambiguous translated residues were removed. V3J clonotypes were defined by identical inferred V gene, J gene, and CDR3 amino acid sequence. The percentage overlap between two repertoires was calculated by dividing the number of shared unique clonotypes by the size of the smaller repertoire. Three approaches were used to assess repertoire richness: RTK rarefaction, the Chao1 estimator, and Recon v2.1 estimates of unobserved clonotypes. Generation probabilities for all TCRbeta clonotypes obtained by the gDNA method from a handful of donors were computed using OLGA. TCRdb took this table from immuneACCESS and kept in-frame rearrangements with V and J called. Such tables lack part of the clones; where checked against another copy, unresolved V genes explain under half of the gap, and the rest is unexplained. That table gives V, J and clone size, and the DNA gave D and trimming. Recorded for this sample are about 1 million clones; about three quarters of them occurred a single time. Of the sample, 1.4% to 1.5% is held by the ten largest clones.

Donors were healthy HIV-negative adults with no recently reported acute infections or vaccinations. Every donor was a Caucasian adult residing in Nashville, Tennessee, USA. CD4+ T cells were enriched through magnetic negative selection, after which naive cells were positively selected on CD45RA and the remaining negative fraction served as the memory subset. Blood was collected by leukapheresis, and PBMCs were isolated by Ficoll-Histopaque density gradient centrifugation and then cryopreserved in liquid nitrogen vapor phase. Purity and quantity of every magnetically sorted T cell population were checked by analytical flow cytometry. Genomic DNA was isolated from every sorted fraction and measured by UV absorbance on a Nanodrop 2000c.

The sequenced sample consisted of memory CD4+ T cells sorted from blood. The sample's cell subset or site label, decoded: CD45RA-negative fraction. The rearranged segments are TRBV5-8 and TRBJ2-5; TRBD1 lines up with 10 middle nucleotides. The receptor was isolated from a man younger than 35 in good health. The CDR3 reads CASRGGQGIRETQYF. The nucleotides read TGTGCCAGCAGGGGGGGACAGGGGATTCGAGAGACCCAGTACTTC.